This TCR delta chain was obtained from a study of gamma-delta T cells after stem cell transplantation. TCRdb applied CATT to the RT-PCR reads for clone calling. The sample lists around 10,000 delta-chain clones; 1.3% were seen once. V lost 1 base, J lost 0 bases, and 3 bases stayed unmatched. Germline V CDR1 and CDR2: GEAIGNYY, EKD. There are 16 residues in the CDR3. This clone is deemed medium-sized. The same CDR3 is also encoded by other DNA sequences in this sample. This clonotype originated in a human donor. It is not recorded whose cells these are; they may come from a transplant donor. The chain couples TRDV2 to TRDJ1; 11 bases align to TRDD3. Sequenced input: gamma-delta T cells. The chain's CDR3 is CACDTSWGIHTDKLIF. For the CDR3, the DNA is TGTGCCTGTGACACTTCCTGGGGGATACACACCGATAAACTCATCTTT.